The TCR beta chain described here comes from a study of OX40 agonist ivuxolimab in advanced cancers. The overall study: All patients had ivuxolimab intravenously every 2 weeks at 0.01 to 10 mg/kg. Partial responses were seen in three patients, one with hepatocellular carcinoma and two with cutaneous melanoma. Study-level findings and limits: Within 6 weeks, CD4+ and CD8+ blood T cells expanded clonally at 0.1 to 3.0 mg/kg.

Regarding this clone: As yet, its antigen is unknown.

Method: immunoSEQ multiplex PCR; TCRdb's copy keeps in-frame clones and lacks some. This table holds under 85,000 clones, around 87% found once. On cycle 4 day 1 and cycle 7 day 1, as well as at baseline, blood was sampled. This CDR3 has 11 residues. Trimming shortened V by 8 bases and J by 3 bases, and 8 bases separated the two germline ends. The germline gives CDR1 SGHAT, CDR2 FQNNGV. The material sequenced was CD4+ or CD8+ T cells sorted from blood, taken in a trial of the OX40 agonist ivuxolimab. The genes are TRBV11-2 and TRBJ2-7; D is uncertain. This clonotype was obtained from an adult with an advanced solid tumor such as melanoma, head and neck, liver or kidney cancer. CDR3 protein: CASVKNYEQYF. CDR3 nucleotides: TGTGCCAGCGTGAAGAACTACGAGCAGTACTTC. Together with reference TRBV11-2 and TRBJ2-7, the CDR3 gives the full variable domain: EAGVAQSPRYKIIEKRQSVAFWCNPISGHATLYWYQQILGQGPKLLIQFQNNGVVDDSQLPKDRFSAERLKGVDSTLKIQPAKLEDSAVYLCASVKNYEQYFGPGTRLTVT.